This TCR beta chain was obtained from a study of cytomegalovirus exposure and HLA in healthy donors (dated by TCRdb to 2016 to 2017). Study-level background: In an earlier analysis of several hundred of the donors, under 300 Gb of sequence data and 100 million or so unique TCR beta sequences from roughly 180 million T cells were reported. Class I and class II HLA loci were covered by the typing at four-digit resolution. A later analysis re-analyzed previously published TCR beta repertoires from roughly 600 donors and added high-resolution HLA genotyping to study TCR occurrence patterns. The study combined high-throughput TCR immunosequencing, statistical association of individual TCRs with disease status, and machine learning to predict cytomegalovirus infection status. In the later analysis, no new phenotypic data were used to find candidate immune exposures; instead, reliance was placed on TCR beta sequences and their occurrence across donors. Among the approximately 420 genotyped donors, around 81% belonged to the genetic ancestry cluster associated with self-reported Caucasian donors. A later genetic analysis used genome-wide SNP genotypes for about 55% of the 666 donors, treating that subset as a discovery cohort. The study aimed to test whether signatures of past pathogen exposure could be identified by cataloging public T cell receptors. Donor age, sex, ethnicity and CMV serostatus were compiled alongside the repertoire data. A handful of DR-DQ haplotypes were handled as single units for association and clustering because linkage in the cohort was strong. In an earlier analysis of a few hundred of the donors, high-throughput TCR beta sequencing was used to judge whether each TCR beta V gene segment behaved as functional or pseudogenic. A separate validation cohort of approximately 120 different subjects was used in addition to the roughly 620-subject first cohort. An early release covering approximately 600 HLA-typed donors comprised approximately 290 gigabases of sequencing data and around 80 million unique TCR sequences. Among roughly 370 genotyped donors of the cohort, an average of approximately 240,000 unique TCR beta nucleotide sequences were sequenced per donor, 15% to 20% of them non-productive. The number of typed donors differed by locus: roughly 629-630 for A, B, C, DRB1 and DQB1; some 500 for DQA1; 606 for DPA1; and around 470 for DPB1. The T cell repertoires of several hundred subjects were profiled by immunosequencing and related to cytomegalovirus serostatus. Every repertoire in the discovery cohort had been generated on one and the same sequencing platform.

The cohort comprised fewer than 750 healthy bone marrow donors. Cohort members were all nominally healthy when sampled, although unrecorded immune exposures were likely present. The donor tested CMV seronegative and was one of the 352 seronegative cohort members. Each donor provided a peripheral blood sample, and peripheral blood mononuclear cells were used for TCR beta sequencing. Genomic DNA was extracted from the blood cell samples with the Qiagen DNeasy Blood Extraction Kit. What the authors observed across the whole study: For the cohort, immune exposure information was limited to CMV serostatus. Strong co-occurrence of HLA alleles, especially DR and DQ, made assigning TCR associations to individual alleles difficult. A later analysis reported that several top co-occurrence clusters appeared linked to parvovirus B19, influenza, CMV and Epstein-Barr virus. Three of the identified cytomegalovirus-associated TCR beta chains were confirmed in vitro to be specific for cytomegalovirus antigens. Around 16 rarely observed V segments, including chromosome 9 orphons, were excluded from the earlier analysis of approximately 500 of the donors because counts were too low. According to a later analysis, most CMV-associated TCR beta chains appeared to be HLA-restricted, and the HLA associations seemed to be driven largely by CMV exposure. Roughly uniform sequencing depth across donors was assumed in presence/absence analyses, although this assumption may not hold. This cohort had only TCR beta chains sequenced, and the lack of alpha or paired-chain data limited which features could be detected. In a later analysis, HLA-associated TCR beta chains showed more clonal expansion and lower generation probabilities than non-associated chains that were equally common. Correlated functional status among segregating V segments might be attributable to linkage disequilibrium, but an unknown experimental factor could not be ruled out. At a false discovery rate of 0.05, a later analysis linked about 17,000 TCR beta sequences to specific HLA alleles. A group of highly shared sequence variants was considered likely to be a technical artifact of the sequencing pipeline. In the study, around 150 TCR beta chains were listed as associated with cytomegalovirus. The authors suggested that the approach could potentially be extended to other disease states and immunological phenotypes. Because some donors lacked HLA typing at each locus, the association tests relied only on the typed subset. Broadly in line with IMGT annotations, most TCR beta V segments showed up in productive rearrangements about 87% or about 30% of the time in an earlier analysis of 587 of the donors. The classifier was reported to diagnose cytomegalovirus status with high specificity and sensitivity in both the original cohort and the validation cohort. Some IMGT-functional V segments, including TRBV6-2 and TRBV6-3, could not be distinguished by the 87-base-pair reads and were therefore excluded. While some public TCRs were present in many individuals, most TCR sequences turned up only very rarely across donors. A further reported finding was that TCR beta sequences accurately predicted the HLA-A and HLA-B alleles for most subjects in the first cohort. In a later analysis, the rate of TCR association differed among HLA loci, with DRB1 alleles having the most associated TCRs and HLA-C alleles having the fewest. V-gene and J-gene trimming of TCR beta chains was associated with a missense DCLRE1C variant in a later genetic analysis, and the association was replicated in an independent cohort. A later genetic analysis reported fewer N-insertions in productive TCRs among donors in an Asian-associated ancestry cluster than the roughly 700-donor mean.

Library preparation employed the immunoSEQ multiplex PCR assay. The multiplex PCR relied on a mix of 60 forward primers for TCR Vbeta segments and 13 reverse primers for TCR Jbeta segments. A multiplex PCR assay on genomic DNA amplified the CDR3 region of rearranged TCR beta genes. Amplified TCR beta libraries were sequenced as 87-base-pair reads on the Illumina HiSeq System. As for the authors' bioinformatics: Across the roughly 600 repertoires, a later analysis counted approximately 75 million unique TCR beta chains, around 10 million of which were shared by at least two donors. Raw reads were error-corrected and collapsed into unique sequences by a nearest-neighbor algorithm in which closely related sequences were merged to remove PCR and sequencing errors. V, D and J gene segments were assigned by aligning CDR3 sequences to IMGT reference sequences. For a sequence to be retained, at least a six-nucleotide match to both a V gene segment and a J gene segment was required. Rearrangements were classified as productive when the CDR3 lacked stop codons and remained in frame with V and J, and all other rearrangements were classified as non-productive. CDR3 was defined by IMGT convention, running from the second conserved V-encoded cysteine to the conserved J-encoded phenylalanine. Sequences without an unambiguous match to a single V gene segment were excluded from the earlier analysis of about 630 of the donors. In an earlier analysis of 587 of the donors, a V segment was called functional when productive rearrangements were above 56.7%, and segregating when the standard deviation between donors exceeded 5%. A statistical classification framework was built for diagnosing cytomegalovirus status from the catalog of TCR beta chain sequences. V and J gene assignment, in a later analysis, came from comparing TCR nucleotide sequences with IMGT/GENE-DB human TR gene sequences. A later analysis assigned CDR3 sequences and most-parsimonious VDJ recombination scenarios with the TCRdist pipeline. In a later analysis, each TCR beta chain was defined by its CDR3 amino acid sequence together with its V-gene family, and reads without a unique V-gene family were excluded. A later analysis removed 450 to 600 highly shared, low-generation-probability nucleotide sequences to deal with suspected cross-contamination and a sequencing artifact. In a later analysis, a clonal expansion index was calculated for each public chain from normalized within-repertoire ranks of inferred template counts. In a later analysis, generation probabilities were computed with a VDJ recombination model fitted to out-of-frame rearrangements, and the resulting probabilities were checked against IGoR. A later analysis scored TCR-TCR, TCR-HLA and TCR-CMV co-occurrence with hypergeometric tests, applying a repertoire-size bias correction to TCR pairs. False discovery rates were estimated in a later analysis by permuting HLA or CMV assignments 20 times. A later analysis grouped co-occurring TCRs with DBSCAN, adding TCRdist sequence similarity when clustering within HLA-allele-positive subsets. Co-occurrence clustering excluded repertoires with fewer than 30,000 or more than 120,000 public chains, plus five with anomalous nucleotide sharing. TCRdb took this table from immuneACCESS and kept in-frame rearrangements with V and J called. Such tables lack part of the clones; where checked against another copy, unresolved V genes explain under half of the gap, and the rest is unexplained. V and J calls and clone size are those listed in that table; D and trimming were worked out from the DNA. This sample has about 160,000 clones in its table, and 82% of those were observed once. Of the sample, approximately 1.5% is held by the ten largest clones.

Relative to germline, V is missing 3 bases and J is missing 3 bases, with 17 bases of the junction outside any gene match. The CDR3 contains 18 residues, cysteine and phenylalanine counted. The sequence is cut down to CDR3 DNA, 54 bases in frame from base 1. CDR1 and CDR2 (GTSNPN, SVGIG) derive from the germline V gene (reference sequence). For this clone: Its antigen specificity is not known. No quality values exist for individual bases; no much larger clone is one base distant.

This TCR was sampled from a male donor in good health and CMV-seronegative. Sequencing was done on a sample of PBMCs. The chain couples TRBV30 to TRBJ2-7, with 10 bases matching TRBD2. For the CDR3, the sequence is CAWSQTGRLAGPLYEQYF. The DNA sequence reads TGTGCCTGGAGCCAGACAGGGAGACTAGCGGGTCCCCTCTACGAGCAGTACTTC.